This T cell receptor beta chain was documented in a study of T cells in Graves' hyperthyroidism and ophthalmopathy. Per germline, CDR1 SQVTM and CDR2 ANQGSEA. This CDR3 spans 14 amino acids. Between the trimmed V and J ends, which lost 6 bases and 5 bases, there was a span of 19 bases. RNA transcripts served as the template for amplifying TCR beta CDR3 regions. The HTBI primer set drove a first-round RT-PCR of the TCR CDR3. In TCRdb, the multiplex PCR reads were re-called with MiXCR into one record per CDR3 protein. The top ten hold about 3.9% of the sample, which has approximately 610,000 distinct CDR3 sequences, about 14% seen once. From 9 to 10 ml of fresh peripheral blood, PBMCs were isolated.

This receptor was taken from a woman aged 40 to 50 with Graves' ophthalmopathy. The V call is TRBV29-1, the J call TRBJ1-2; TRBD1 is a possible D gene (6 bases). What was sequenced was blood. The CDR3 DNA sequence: TGCAGCGTCATCCGTCGAGAGGGGACATATGGCTACACCTTC. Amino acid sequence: CSVIRREGTYGYTF. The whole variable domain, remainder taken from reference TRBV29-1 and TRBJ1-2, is SAVISQKPSRDICQRGTSLTIQCQVDSQVTMMFWYRQQPGQSLTLIATANQGSEATYESGFVIDKFPISRPNLTFSTLTVSNMSPEDSSIYLCSVIRREGTYGYTFGSGTRLTVV.